This T cell receptor beta chain emerged from a study of long-term antiretroviral therapy in people with HIV. Study information: The earliest samples came about a decade before the 2015 immediate-ART recommendation.

A remark on this clone: The antigen is not known.

Version v3.0 of the immunoSEQ assay was performed at survey level. TCRdb keeps only in-frame clones here, not all; method: immunoSEQ multiplex PCR. Found here are some 16,000 clones, roughly 90% of them singletons; the top ten hold more than 10%. Study results and limitations: Repertoires from HIV showed CDR3 length ranges narrower than those of controls.

Cryopreserved PBMC samples of roughly 0.85-11 million cells were used for DNA extraction. The clonotype originates from a man aged 45-65 years with HIV. The specimen was unsorted PBMCs, collected 0.7 years before starting antiretroviral therapy.

Here the CDR3 DNA reads TGCGCCAGCACCTCGCCACCCCGATCATACACAGATACGCAGTATTTT. This gives the protein CASTSPPRSYTDTQYF. V usage is TRBV23-1 and J usage is TRBJ2-3, with D unresolved. TRBV23-1 is classed as an ORF, of uncertain function. The CDR3 covers 16 residues. V lost 7 bases and J lost 2, with 19 bases in between.